The 18 T cell receptor beta chains listed next were all sequenced from one sample in a study of blood T cell repertoires in COVID-19 (dated by TCRdb to 2018 to 2021). The library was generated by the immunoSEQ multiplex PCR assay. Drawn from immuneACCESS, this table holds only the in-frame rearrangements with V and J called that TCRdb kept. Clones are partly lost; checked studies trace under half to an unresolved V gene and leave the rest unexplained. Within this sample are roughly 240,000 clones, with approximately 82% of them counted one time only. The top ten constitute about 2.1% of the sample. Sequenced input: peripheral blood. These receptors came from a man aged 35 to 55 who had recovered from COVID-19.

The chain joins TRBV4-3 to TRBJ2-4; D might be TRBD2 (5 bases). The CDR3 totals 16 residues. Germline V CDR1 and CDR2: LGHNA, YSLEER. Trimming removed 2 bases at V and 7 bases at J, with 18 bases between. The CDR3 loop reads CASSQFHTRDGNIQYF. The CDR3 DNA follows: TGCGCCAGCAGCCAATTTCATACCCGGGATGGGAACATTCAGTACTTC.

The chain recombines TRBV27 with TRBJ2-3; 9 nucleotides line up with TRBD1. V trimming: 5 bases; J trimming: 1 base; junction bases outside the gene matches: 10. Per the germline V gene, CDR1 is MNHEY and CDR2 is SMNVEV (reference sequence). The CDR3 loop spans 17 amino acids. CDR3 protein: CASSPSLGDRGTDTQYF. As DNA, the CDR3 is TGTGCCAGCAGTCCCTCCTTGGGGGACAGGGGCACAGATACGCAGTATTTT.

The V gene is TRBV19, the J gene TRBJ1-4; D is unresolved. With 6 bases removed from V and 2 bases from J, the gap between germline ends came to 10 bases. This CDR3 is 14 amino acids long. The germline gives CDR1 LNHDA, CDR2 SQIVND (reference sequence). DNA of the CDR3: TGTGCCAGTAGGGACCGGGGTACTAATGAAAAACTGTTTTTT. Translation: CASRDRGTNEKLFF. Full variable domain (outside the CDR3, taken from reference TRBV19 and TRBJ1-4): DGGITQSPKYLFRKEGQNVTLSCEQNLNHDAMYWYRQDPGQGLRLIYYSQIVNDFQKGDIAEGYSVSREKKESFPLTVTSAQKNPTAFYLCASRDRGTNEKLFFGSGTQLSVL.

The gene calls are TRBV5-4 and TRBJ2-7; tentative D call: TRBD2 (5 bases). The germline CDR1 and CDR2 sequences are SGHNT and YYREEE (reference sequence). The length of the CDR3 is 14 residues. Trimming took 0 bases from V and 2 from J, leaving 9 bases between them. CDR3: CASSLADGTYEQYF. Written as DNA, the CDR3 is TGTGCCAGCAGCTTGGCGGACGGGACCTACGAGCAGTACTTC.

The rearrangement uses TRBV10-3 and TRBJ2-1; TRBD2 matches at 16 bases. In germline, CDR1 is ENHRY, CDR2 SYGVKD. There are 18 residues in the CDR3. V dropped 6 bases and J dropped 0; count of bases not matched to a gene: 5. The CDR3: CAIRGLAGGASSYNEQFF. For the CDR3, the DNA is TGTGCCATCAGGGGACTAGCGGGAGGGGCAAGCTCCTACAATGAGCAGTTCTTC.

The chain uses TRBV11-2 and TRBJ2-1, with D perhaps matching TRBD2 (5 bases). CDR3 length equals 17 residues. Germline assignment: CDR1 SGHAT and CDR2 FQNNGV. Deletions cut 5 bases from V and 2 bases from J, with 19 bases between. DNA of the CDR3: TGTGCCAGCAGCCCCCGACGGACTTACAGAACCTACAATGAGCAGTTCTTC. This gives the protein CASSPRRTYRTYNEQFF.

The V call is TRBV6-2 or TRBV6-3, the J call TRBJ1-1; tentatively, D is TRBD1 (6 bases). The V gene's germline CDR1 is MNHEY and CDR2 SVGEGT. The CDR3 runs to 13 residues. V lost 5 bases, J lost 3 bases, and 10 bases lay in between. The CDR3 DNA is TGTGCCAGCAGTCAGGGGCGGGACACTGAAGCTTTCTTT. It specifies CASSQGRDTEAFF.

The CDR3 sequence is CASSSGGLNSPLHF. The CDR3 DNA follows: TGTGCCAGCAGTTCAGGGGGGTTAAACTCACCCCTCCACTTT. The rearrangement links TRBV27 to TRBJ1-6; TRBD1 matches 7 bases. The CDR3 totals 14 residues. CDR1 MNHEY and CDR2 SMNVEV come from the germline V gene (reference sequence). Unmatched junction bases numbered 7, after V lost 4 bases and J lost 10 bases.

This clone has only one observation. The chain employs TRBV7-2 and TRBJ2-4; 12 nucleotides agree with TRBD2. The CDR3 covers 18 residues. J lost 0 bases, V lost 8 bases, and 11 bases had no gene match. CDR1 and CDR2 (germline): SGHTA, FQGNSA. The CDR3: CASGTGLAGILAKNIQYF. CDR3 nucleotide sequence: TGTGCCAGCGGCACCGGACTAGCGGGGATACTAGCCAAAAACATTCAGTACTTC.

The chain recombines TRBV7-8 with TRBJ1-1; D is ambiguous. The CDR3 totals 14 residues. Germline V gives CDR1 SGHVS, CDR2 FQNEAQ. V lost 5 bases and J 1 base, leaving 11 bases between the germline ends. CDR3 in DNA: TGTGCCAGCAGCCCGGGTGGGTCGAACACTGAAGCTTTCTTT. Residues: CASSPGGSNTEAFF.

The J gene is TRBJ1-5, the V gene TRBV2; 8 bases are shared with TRBD1. The V gene end was trimmed by 4 bases and the J gene end by 6 bases; junction bases not matched to a gene: 8. The CDR3 consists of 15 residues. Per the germline V gene, CDR1 is SNHLY and CDR2 is FYNNEI. The CDR3 reads CASSGGQGGGQPQHF. CDR3 bases: TGTGCCAGCAGTGGAGGACAGGGCGGTGGTCAGCCCCAGCATTTT.

The chain has TRBV10-3 and TRBJ2-7; tentatively, D is TRBD2 (6 bases). Germline lookup yields CDR1 ENHRY and CDR2 SYGVKD. Trimming took 2 bases from V and 0 from J, leaving 11 bases between them. This CDR3 spans 15 amino acids. CDR3 sequence: CAISELAGISYEQYF. The DNA of the CDR3 is TGTGCCATCAGTGAGCTGGCGGGAATCTCCTACGAGCAGTACTTC.

The V call is TRBV5-4, the J call TRBJ2-7; D might be TRBD1 (6 bases). CDR1 and CDR2 (germline): SGHNT, YYREEE (reference sequence). The germline V and J ends were trimmed by 0 bases and 2 bases, with 12 bases remaining between them. This CDR3 is 15 amino acids long. CDR3 bases: TGTGCCAGCAGCTTGGTCCCTCAGGGGCCCTACGAGCAGTACTTC. Protein: CASSLVPQGPYEQYF.

The J gene is TRBJ1-5, the V gene TRBV19; tentative D call: TRBD1 (5 bases). Looked up from germline, CDR1 is LNHDA and CDR2 is SQIVND (reference sequence). V was shortened by 5 bases and J by 0 bases, with 8 bases between the two germline ends. The CDR3 has 14 amino acids. The CDR3 DNA is TGTGCCAGTAGTTTCAGGGATAGCAATCAGCCCCAGCATTTT. This translates into CASSFRDSNQPQHF.

This chain links TRBV11-3 with TRBJ2-5; TRBD2 aligns across 11 bases. The CDR3 length is 14 residues. Looked up from germline, CDR1 is SGHNT and CDR2 is YENEEA. V was clipped by 5 bases and J by 5 bases; unmatched bases: 4. CDR3 DNA: TGTGCCAGCAGCGTAGCGGGAGGGCCGGAGACCCAGTACTTC. Translation gives CASSVAGGPETQYF. The variable domain in full, completed from reference TRBV11-3 and TRBJ2-5, reads EAGVVQSPRYKIIEKKQPVAFWCNPISGHNTLYWYLQNLGQGPELLIRYENEEAVDDSQLPKDRFSAERLKGVDSTLKIQPAELGDSAVYLCASSVAGGPETQYFGPGTRLLVL.

The rearrangement joins TRBV2 to TRBJ1-4; TRBD1 matches 9 bases. CDR1 is SNHLY, CDR2 FYNNEI, per germline. CDR3 length equals 13 residues. Trimming at V came to 7 bases and at J to 10 bases, leaving 7 bases not matched to a gene. The CDR3 here is CASMRDRDGKLFF. In DNA form, the CDR3 reads TGTGCCAGCATGCGGGACAGGGATGGAAAACTGTTTTTT.

V gene TRBV5-1 combines with J gene TRBJ2-7; 7 positions agree with TRBD2. Trimming removed 0 bases from V and 4 bases from J; junction bases left unmatched: 10. CDR1 is SGHRS and CDR2 is YFSETQ in the germline V gene. This CDR3 contains 16 residues. The CDR3 loop reads CASSLGGAGVGYEQYF. In DNA, the CDR3 is TGCGCCAGCAGCTTGGGAGGTGCGGGAGTGGGGTACGAGCAGTACTTC.

The chain is built from TRBV27 and TRBJ1-5; TRBD1 is a possible D gene (5 bases). V was clipped by 6 bases and J by 0 bases, with 9 bases between them. CDR1 and CDR2 from the germline V gene are MNHEY and SMNVEV (reference sequence). CDR3 size: 14 residues. The CDR3 loop is CASRIQGSNQPQHF. In nucleotides, the CDR3 is TGTGCCAGCAGGATTCAGGGTAGCAATCAGCCCCAGCATTTT.